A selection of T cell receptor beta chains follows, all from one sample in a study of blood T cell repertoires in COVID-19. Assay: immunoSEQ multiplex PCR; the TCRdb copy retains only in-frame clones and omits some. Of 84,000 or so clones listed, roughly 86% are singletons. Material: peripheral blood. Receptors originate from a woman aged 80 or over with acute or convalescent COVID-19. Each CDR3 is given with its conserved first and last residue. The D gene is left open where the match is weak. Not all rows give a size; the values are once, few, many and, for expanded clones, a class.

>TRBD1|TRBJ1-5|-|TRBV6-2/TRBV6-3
TGTGCCAGCAGATACAGGGGGCATCAGCCCCAGCATTTT
CASRYRGHQPQHF
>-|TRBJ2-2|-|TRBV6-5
TGTGCCAGCAGTTCCCAACAGGGTTTCGGGGAGCTGTTTTTT
CASSSQQGFGELFF
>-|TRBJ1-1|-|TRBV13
TGTGCCAGCAGCTTAGGCCGAGGGAACACTGAAGCTTTCTTT
CASSLGRGNTEAFF
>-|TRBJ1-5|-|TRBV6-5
TGTGCCAGCACCGAGGTTACGAGCAATCAGCCCCAGCATTTT
CASTEVTSNQPQHF
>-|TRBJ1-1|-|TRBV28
TGTGCCACTACCAGCCAGGGGAACACTGAAGCTTTCTTT
CATTSQGNTEAFF
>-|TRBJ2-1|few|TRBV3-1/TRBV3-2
TGTGCCAGCAGCCAAGCGGGGACTCTCCGTGAGCAGTTCTTC
CASSQAGTLREQFF
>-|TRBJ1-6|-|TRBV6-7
TGTGCCAGCAGTTGCGGGACCGCGGTAGATAATTCACCCCTCCACTTT
CASSCGTAVDNSPLHF
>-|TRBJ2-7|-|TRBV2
TGTGCCAGCGGGGGCCTCTCGGGTGCCTACGAGCAGTACTTC
CASGGLSGAYEQYF
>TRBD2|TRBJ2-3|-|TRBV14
TGTGCCAGCAGCCAAGTAAGCGGGGCCCATACAGATACGCAGTATTTT
CASSQVSGAHTDTQYF
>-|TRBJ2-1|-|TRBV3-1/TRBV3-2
TGTGCCAGCAGCCAATTAAGTGGGCGTGAGCAGTTCTTC
CASSQLSGREQFF
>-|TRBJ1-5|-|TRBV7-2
TGTGCCAGCACCCTGAAACAGGGAATGGGCAATCAGCCCCAGCATTTT
CASTLKQGMGNQPQHF
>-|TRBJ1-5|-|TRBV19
TGTGCCAGTAGTCCCGGGTCCTTCCTTCAGCCCCAGCATTTT
CASSPGSFLQPQHF
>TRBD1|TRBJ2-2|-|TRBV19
TGTGCCAGTAGTCCAAGGACAGGGGCAACCGGGGAGCTGTTTTTT
CASSPRTGATGELFF
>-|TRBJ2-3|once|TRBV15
TGTGCCACCAGCAGACGCGATTCGGGCACAGATACGCAGTATTTT
CATSRRDSGTDTQYF
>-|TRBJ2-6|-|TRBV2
TGTGCCAGCAGGGACAGCGCGTCTGGGGCCAACGTCCTGACTTTC
CASRDSASGANVLTF
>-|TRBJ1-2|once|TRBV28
TGTGCCAGCAGGCCTAGGGAGTCCTATGGCTACACCTTC
CASRPRESYGYTF
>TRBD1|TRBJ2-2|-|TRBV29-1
TGCAGCGTTGGGGTGCAGGGGGCGCCGACCGGGGAGCTGTTTTTT
CSVGVQGAPTGELFF
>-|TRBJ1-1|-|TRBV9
TGTGCCAGCAGCGTGGGGGACACCATGAACACTGAAGCTTTCTTT
CASSVGDTMNTEAFF
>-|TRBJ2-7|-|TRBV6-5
TGTGCCAGTTACCAGGCAGGGGACTACGAGCAGTACTTC
CASYQAGDYEQYF
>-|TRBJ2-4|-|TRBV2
TGTGCCAGCAGTATACAGGAGGGGGCCAAAAACATTCAGTACTTC
CASSIQEGAKNIQYF
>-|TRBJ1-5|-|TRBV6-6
TGTGCCAGCAGGACCCTGGGGGGGGTGAGTCAGCCCCAGCATTTT
CASRTLGGVSQPQHF
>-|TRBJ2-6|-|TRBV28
TGTGCCAGTCACAGGGCTGCGGGGGCCAACGTCCTGACTTTC
CASHRAAGANVLTF
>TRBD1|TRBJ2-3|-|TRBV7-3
TGTGCCAGCAGCTCAGGGACAGGGGCGAATACGCAGTATTTT
CASSSGTGANTQYF
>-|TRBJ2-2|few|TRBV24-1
TGTGCCACCAGCAGTTACACCGGGGAGCTGTTTTTT
CATSSYTGELFF
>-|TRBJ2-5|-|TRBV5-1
TGCGCCAGCAGCTTGCAGGGGTACCAAGAGACCCAGTACTTC
CASSLQGYQETQYF
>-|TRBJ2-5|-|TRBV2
TGTGCCAGCAGTTACGACAGGACCTCAGAGACCCAGTACTTC
CASSYDRTSETQYF
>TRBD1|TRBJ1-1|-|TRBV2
TGTGCCAGCATTGTGGAACAGGGGATCACTGAAGCTTTCTTT
CASIVEQGITEAFF
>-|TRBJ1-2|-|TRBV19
TGTGCCAGTAGCAGGGTCGGTGGCTACACCTTC
CASSRVGGYTF
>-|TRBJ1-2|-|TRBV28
TGTGCCAGCATCGATAGGGGCGCCAAGGGCTACACCTTC
CASIDRGAKGYTF
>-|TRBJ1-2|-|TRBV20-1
TGCAGTGCCAGGGAATACTATGGCTACACCTTC
CSAREYYGYTF
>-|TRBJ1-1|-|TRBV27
TGTGCCAGCACCCCAGTGCCCATGAACACTGAAGCTTTCTTT
CASTPVPMNTEAFF
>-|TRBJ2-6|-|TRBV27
TGTGCCAGCAGTTTGGCCGGGACTCCTGGGGCCAACGTCCTGACTTTC
CASSLAGTPGANVLTF
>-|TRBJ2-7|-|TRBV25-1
TGTGCCAGCAGTGAAGCGGGTAGTTTGGTAGGGCCGTACTTC
CASSEAGSLVGPYF
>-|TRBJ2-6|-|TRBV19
TGTGCCAGTAGTATGGACGGGGTGGGCTCTGGGGCCAACGTCCTGACTTTC
CASSMDGVGSGANVLTF
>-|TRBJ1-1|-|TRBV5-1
TGCGCCAGCAGCTTGGGCAGGAACACTGAAGCTTTCTTT
CASSLGRNTEAFF
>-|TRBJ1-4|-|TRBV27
TGTGCCAGCAGGGGCGGACTCGTCAATGAAAAACTGTTTTTT
CASRGGLVNEKLFF
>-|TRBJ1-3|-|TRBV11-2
TGTGCCAGCAGCTTCGGGACACCTAGGGACACCATATATTTT
CASSFGTPRDTIYF
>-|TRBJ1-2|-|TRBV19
TGTGCCAGTAGTATGACTAATAACGGAGAGGGCTACACCTTC
CASSMTNNGEGYTF
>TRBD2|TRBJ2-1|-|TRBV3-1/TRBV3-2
TGTGCCAGCATGCTTACTAGCGGGGCCTACAATGAGCAGTTCTTC
CASMLTSGAYNEQFF
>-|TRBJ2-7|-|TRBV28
TGTGCCAGCAAAACTAGGATCTACGAGCAGTACTTC
CASKTRIYEQYF
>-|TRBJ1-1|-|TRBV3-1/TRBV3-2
TGTGCCAGCAGCCAAATCTTCTCGGACACTGAAGCTTTCTTT
CASSQIFSDTEAFF
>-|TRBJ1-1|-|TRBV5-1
TGCGCCAGCAGTTCGGCGGCGGGAGGGACTGAAGCTTTCTTT
CASSSAAGGTEAFF
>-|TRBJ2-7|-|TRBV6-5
TGTGCCAGCAGCGCGCCCGCGGGGAGCTCCTACGAGCAGTACTTC
CASSAPAGSSYEQYF
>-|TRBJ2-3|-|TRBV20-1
TGCAGTGCTAGTACAGGCGCAGACACGCAGTATTTT
CSASTGADTQYF
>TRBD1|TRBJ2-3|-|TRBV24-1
TGTGCCACCAGTGTCCCTGGGGGGGACAGGGCAGATACGCAGTATTTT
CATSVPGGDRADTQYF
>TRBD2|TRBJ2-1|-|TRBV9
TGTGCCAGCAGCGCGAGACTAGCGGGGGATGAGCAGTTCTTC
CASSARLAGDEQFF